These T cell receptor beta chains were read from a single sample in a study of blood T cell repertoires in COVID-19. TCRdb's table, derived via immunoSEQ multiplex PCR, lists solely in-frame clones and lacks some. The data contain 170,000 or so clones, about 82% of them singletons. The sample comprised peripheral blood. These receptors were collected from a man aged 70 or older with active or convalescent COVID-19. The CDR3 runs from the conserved cysteine through the conserved F or W. A D gene is named only where the DNA matches it firmly. Where a row states a size, it is once, few, many or the class of an expanded clone; other rows omit it.

v_call,j_call,d_call,clone_size,cdr3_nt,cdr3_aa
TRBV18,TRBJ2-7,.,.,TGTGCCAGCTCACCACCTACTCCTGCGGCCACCTCCTACGAGCAGTACTTC,CASSPPTPAATSYEQYF
TRBV5-4,TRBJ1-1,.,.,TGTGCCAGCAGCCCGGGTGGGGCCACTGAAGCTTTCTTT,CASSPGGATEAFF
TRBV12-5,TRBJ2-7,.,few,TGTGCTAGTGGTTTGGAGGCAGGGTCAACCTACGAGCAGTACTTC,CASGLEAGSTYEQYF
TRBV19,TRBJ2-1,.,once,TGTGCCAGCCAGAACAATCAGGGGTTTGCTGAGCAGTTCTTC,CASQNNQGFAEQFF
TRBV18,TRBJ1-2,TRBD1,.,TGTGCCAGCTCACCACCGGGACAGGGAAGCGAGGGCTACACCTTC,CASSPPGQGSEGYTF
TRBV4-2,TRBJ2-1,.,few,TGTGCCAGCAGCCAAGATCGTGACAATGAGCAGTTCTTC,CASSQDRDNEQFF
TRBV7-2,TRBJ2-5,.,once,TGTGCCAGCAGCTTAGCGAGGGAGACCCAGTACTTC,CASSLARETQYF
TRBV7-2,TRBJ2-1,TRBD2,few,TGTGCCAGCAGCTCATCCGCTAGCGGGGTTTACGAGCAGTTCTTC,CASSSSASGVYEQFF
TRBV10-2,TRBJ2-3,TRBD2,.,TGCGCCAGCAGTGAGCTCCGGACTAGCGGGAGGTCGGATACGCAGTATTTT,CASSELRTSGRSDTQYF
TRBV10-3,TRBJ1-1,.,.,TGTGCCACCTCGAATCAGGACAGGAACACTGAAGCTTTCTTT,CATSNQDRNTEAFF
TRBV19,TRBJ2-2,.,once,TGTGCCAGTAGTATGGGGACACGGAACACCGGGGAGCTGTTTTTT,CASSMGTRNTGELFF
TRBV5-1,TRBJ1-1,TRBD1,.,TGCGCCAGCAGCTTGGCCCCCGGTTTTTGGGGACAGGTGGAGAACACTGAAGCTTTCTTT,CASSLAPGFWGQVENTEAFF
TRBV6-5,TRBJ1-2,TRBD1,.,TGTGCCAGCAGCAAGGACAGGAACTATGGCTACACCTTC,CASSKDRNYGYTF
TRBV10-3,TRBJ2-1,.,.,TGTGCCACCCGGCGGGGATATGAGCAGTTCTTC,CATRRGYEQFF
TRBV4-2,TRBJ1-2,.,once,TGTGCCAGCAGCCAAGATTCTGGCCAGTTCTATGGCTACACCTTC,CASSQDSGQFYGYTF
TRBV15,TRBJ1-6,.,.,TGTGCCACCATGGGGGGGGCCGCCTATAATTCACCCCTCCACTTT,CATMGGAAYNSPLHF
TRBV5-1,TRBJ1-1,TRBD1,.,TGCGCCAGCAGCTTGGGGACAGGGTCCATGAACACTGAAGCTTTCTTT,CASSLGTGSMNTEAFF
TRBV10-3,TRBJ1-2,.,.,TGTGCCAGCAACAGTTTAGGGGACTATGGCTACACCTTC,CASNSLGDYGYTF
TRBV24-1,TRBJ2-1,TRBD1,.,TGTGCCACCAGTGATTCGGTCTGGTCGGGACAGGGGAGCGCCGATGAGCAGTTCTTC,CATSDSVWSGQGSADEQFF
TRBV5-1,TRBJ1-3,.,.,TGCGCCAGCAGCTTGGGCCAGGCCCGCTCTGGAAACACCATATATTTT,CASSLGQARSGNTIYF
TRBV6-5,TRBJ1-4,TRBD1,.,TGTGCCAGCAGCCCCGACAGGGGTGGTGAAAAACTGTTTTTT,CASSPDRGGEKLFF
TRBV7-6,TRBJ2-2,.,few,TGTGCCAGCAGCTTGACAGTCACGAACACCGGGGAGCTGTTTTTT,CASSLTVTNTGELFF
TRBV4-2,TRBJ2-1,TRBD2,.,TGTGCCAGCGGTCCTAGCGGGAGAGGGGAGCAGTTCTTC,CASGPSGRGEQFF
TRBV29-1,TRBJ2-6,TRBD1,.,TGCAGCGTGGGACAGGGAATCGACTCTGGGGCCAACGTCCTGACTTTC,CSVGQGIDSGANVLTF
TRBV5-6,TRBJ2-1,TRBD1,.,TGTGCCAGCAGCCTACAGGGGCCGGCCTACAATGAGCAGTTCTTC,CASSLQGPAYNEQFF
TRBV6-2/TRBV6-3,TRBJ2-7,.,.,TGTGCCAGCAGTTTGCCCCTAGGCACCAGCTACGAGCAGTACTTC,CASSLPLGTSYEQYF
TRBV18,TRBJ1-6,.,.,TGTGCCAGCTCACCCGGGAATTCACCCCTCCACTTT,CASSPGNSPLHF
TRBV5-1,TRBJ1-1,.,.,TGCGCCAGCAGCTTGGTTACCGGGACACCAAACACTGAAGCTTTCTTT,CASSLVTGTPNTEAFF
TRBV18,TRBJ2-5,TRBD2,.,TGTGCCAGCTCACCACCGACAACTAGCGGACAAGAGACCCAGTACTTC,CASSPPTTSGQETQYF
TRBV6-1,TRBJ2-3,TRBD2,few,TGTGCCAGCAGTGAAAAGAGCGGGGGGGCAGATACGCAGTATTTT,CASSEKSGGADTQYF
TRBV11-2,TRBJ2-1,TRBD2,.,TGTGCCAGCAGCTTAGTCTTAGCGGGGGCCAATGAGCAGTTCTTC,CASSLVLAGANEQFF
TRBV5-1,TRBJ2-3,.,.,TGCGCCAGCAGCTTGGGTGGAGTCGAAGATACGCAGTATTTT,CASSLGGVEDTQYF
TRBV5-5,TRBJ2-7,TRBD1,.,TGTGCCAGCAGCTTTGGGACAGGGAGCTCCTACGAGCAGTACTTC,CASSFGTGSSYEQYF
TRBV19,TRBJ2-1,TRBD1,once,TGTGCCAGTAGCAAGGGACAGGGCAATGAGCAGTTCTTC,CASSKGQGNEQFF
TRBV5-1,TRBJ2-5,.,.,TGCGCCAGCAGCTCCTACGTGGAGACCCAGTACTTC,CASSSYVETQYF
TRBV11-2,TRBJ2-3,TRBD2,.,TGTGCCAGCAGCTTAACACGGGAGGCCACAGATACGCAGTATTTT,CASSLTREATDTQYF
TRBV30,TRBJ2-1,.,.,TGTGCCTGGAGTGTAGACGTGGGGAGCGAGCAGTTCTTC,CAWSVDVGSEQFF
TRBV7-2,TRBJ2-3,TRBD1,few,TGTGCCAGCAGCTCTCAGGGGGCTGGCACAGATACGCAGTATTTT,CASSSQGAGTDTQYF
TRBV6-5,TRBJ1-2,.,.,TGTGCCAGCAGACCCCCGGGGGGTGCTAACTATGGCTACACCTTC,CASRPPGGANYGYTF
TRBV25-1,TRBJ1-2,TRBD1,.,TGTGCCAGCACAACAGGGGGGGATGGCTACACCTTC,CASTTGGDGYTF
TRBV9,TRBJ2-1,TRBD2,.,TGTGCCAGCAGCGCTCGGGGGGAGGGGACTAGCGGAGAGCAGTTCTTC,CASSARGEGTSGEQFF
TRBV11-2,TRBJ2-1,.,.,TGTGCCAGCACCCCCGGGTTACTCAATGAGCAGTTCTTC,CASTPGLLNEQFF
TRBV11-2,TRBJ2-7,TRBD1,.,TGTGCCAGCAGCCGGGACAGGGCTCATTCTCAGTACTTC,CASSRDRAHSQYF
TRBV10-3,TRBJ2-1,TRBD2,.,TGTGCCATCAGTGCGGGACTAGCGGGAGGACACAATGAGCAGTTCTTC,CAISAGLAGGHNEQFF
TRBV4-2,TRBJ2-5,TRBD2,.,TGTGCCAGCAGCCAGGGATTAGCGGGGGGGCAAGAGACCCAGTACTTC,CASSQGLAGGQETQYF
TRBV5-4,TRBJ2-3,TRBD2,few,TGTGCCAGCAGCTTGGGAGCGGGAGGGAGCACAGATACGCAGTATTTT,CASSLGAGGSTDTQYF
TRBV5-4,TRBJ1-4,.,.,TGTGCCAGCAGCTCAAACAGAGCAACTAATGAAAAACTGTTTTTT,CASSSNRATNEKLFF
TRBV7-2,TRBJ1-1,TRBD1,.,TGTGCCAGCAGCTTGGGACAGGGGGCCACTGAAGCTTTCTTT,CASSLGQGATEAFF
TRBV7-2,TRBJ1-2,TRBD1,.,TGTGCCAGCAGCCAGACAGGGGGCGTGGGAGGCTACACCTTC,CASSQTGGVGGYTF
TRBV18,TRBJ1-1,.,once,TGTGCCAGCTCACTTGGTATGGCTGGAGGCACTGAAGCTTTCTTT,CASSLGMAGGTEAFF
TRBV5-5,TRBJ2-2,TRBD1,.,TGTGCCTTGGGACAGGGGCCGAACACCGGGGAGCTGTTTTTT,CALGQGPNTGELFF
TRBV11-2,TRBJ2-3,.,few,TGTGCCAGCAGCTTAGACAGGGGCTCCGCGGATACGCAGTATTTT,CASSLDRGSADTQYF
TRBV19,TRBJ2-6,.,.,TGTGCCAGTAGTATCCAGGGTTCAGGGGCCAACGTCCTGACTTTC,CASSIQGSGANVLTF